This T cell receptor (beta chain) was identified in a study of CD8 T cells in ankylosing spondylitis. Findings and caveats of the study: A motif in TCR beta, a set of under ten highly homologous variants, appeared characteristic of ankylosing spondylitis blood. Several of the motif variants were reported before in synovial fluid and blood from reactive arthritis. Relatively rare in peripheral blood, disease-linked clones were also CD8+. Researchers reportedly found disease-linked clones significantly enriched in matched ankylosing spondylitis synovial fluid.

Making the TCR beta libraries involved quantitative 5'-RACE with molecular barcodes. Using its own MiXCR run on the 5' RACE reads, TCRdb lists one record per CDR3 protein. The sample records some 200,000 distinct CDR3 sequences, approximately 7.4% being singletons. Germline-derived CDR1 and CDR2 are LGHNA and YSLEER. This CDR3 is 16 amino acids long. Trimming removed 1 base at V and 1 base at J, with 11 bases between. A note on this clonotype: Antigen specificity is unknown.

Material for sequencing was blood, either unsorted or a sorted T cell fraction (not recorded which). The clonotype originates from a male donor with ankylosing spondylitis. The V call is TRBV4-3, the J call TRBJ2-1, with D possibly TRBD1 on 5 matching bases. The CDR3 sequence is CASSQVVGPSYNEQFF. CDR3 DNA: TGCGCCAGCAGCCAAGTTGTGGGGCCGTCCTACAATGAGCAGTTCTTC.